The 20 T cell receptor beta chains presented below share a single source sample, sequenced in a study of blood T cell repertoires in COVID-19. Some clones are missing from TCRdb's copy, which holds only in-frame ones; the method was immunoSEQ multiplex PCR. The profile shows 310,000 or so clones, about 90% of them singletons. The sample consisted of peripheral blood. The receptors here all came from a woman aged 25 to 39 who had recovered from COVID-19.

The CDR3 loop is CASSAGRAYEQYF. CDR3 sequence (DNA): TGTGCCAGCAGCGCCGGTCGCGCATACGAGCAGTACTTC. V gene TRBV28 combines with J gene TRBJ2-7; D unclear. This CDR3 region has 13 residues. Trimming removed 6 bases at V and 4 bases at J, with 13 bases between. Germline assignment: CDR1 MDHEN and CDR2 SYDVKM.

V and J are TRBV6-2 or TRBV6-3 and TRBJ1-5; the D is unclear. CDR1 and CDR2 (germline): MNHEY, SVGEGT. The CDR3 sequence is 13 residues long. V lost 6 bases and J lost 7, with 13 bases in between. The CDR3 nucleotides are TGTGCCAGCAGCGAGGCCGTGAGACAGCCCCAGCATTTT. Its protein is CASSEAVRQPQHF.

This chain joins TRBV28 and TRBJ2-7; 9 nucleotides line up with TRBD1. Trimming removed 3 bases from V and 5 bases from J; junction bases left unmatched: 8. CDR1 MDHEN and CDR2 SYDVKM come from the germline V gene. This CDR3 is built from 15 residues. CDR3 residues: CASSFRDREIHEQYF. The DNA for the CDR3 is TGTGCCAGCAGTTTCCGGGACAGGGAAATCCACGAGCAGTACTTC.

For this clone: Other nucleotide sequences in the sample specify the same CDR3. The CDR3 is CASSLDSYSNQPQHF. The CDR3 DNA reads TGTGCCAGCAGCTTAGACTCCTATAGCAATCAGCCCCAGCATTTT. The V call is TRBV7-2, the J call TRBJ1-5; D is ambiguous. Trimming shortened V by 1 base and J by 0 bases, and 7 bases separated the two germline ends. Germline-derived CDR1 and CDR2 are SGHTA and FQGNSA. The CDR3 totals 15 residues. Together with reference TRBV7-2 and TRBJ1-5, the CDR3 gives the full variable domain: GAGVSQSPSNKVTEKGKDVELRCDPISGHTALYWYRQSLGQGLEFLIYFQGNSAPDKSGLPSDRFSAERTGGSVSTLTIQRTQQEDSAVYLCASSLDSYSNQPQHFGDGTRLSIL.

The gene calls are TRBV19 and TRBJ2-7, with 9 bases aligning to TRBD1. Looked up from germline, CDR1 is LNHDA and CDR2 is SQIVND (reference sequence). Trimming cost V 1 base and J 5 bases; bases outside gene matches: 12. The CDR3 loop spans 17 amino acids. The CDR3 region is CASSIVSPGTGTHEQYF. The CDR3 DNA reads TGTGCCAGTAGTATAGTTAGTCCCGGGACAGGGACCCACGAGCAGTACTTC. Based on the CDR3 plus reference TRBV19 and TRBJ2-7, the full variable domain is DGGITQSPKYLFRKEGQNVTLSCEQNLNHDAMYWYRQDPGQGLRLIYYSQIVNDFQKGDIAEGYSVSREKKESFPLTVTSAQKNPTAFYLCASSIVSPGTGTHEQYFGPGTRLTVT.

The V call is TRBV11-2, the J call TRBJ2-7; 9 bases map to TRBD1. Germline V gene sequence: CDR1 SGHAT, CDR2 FQNNGV. CDR3 length: 16 residues. Losses at the gene ends were 5 bases for V and 3 bases for J; bases not matched to a gene: 11. The CDR3: CASSRIQGAAYYEQYF. DNA for the CDR3: TGTGCCAGCAGCCGAATACAGGGGGCGGCTTACTACGAGCAGTACTTC.

This clone was seen once. The J gene is TRBJ2-7, the V gene TRBV6-2 or TRBV6-3; weak D call: TRBD2 (5 bases). The CDR3 runs to 13 residues. Trimming removed 2 bases at V and 7 bases at J, with 12 bases between. CDR1 MNHEY and CDR2 SVGEGT come from the germline V gene. DNA of the CDR3: TGTGCCAGCAGTTACGAGGGTTCGGGGGAGCAGTACTTC. Encoded protein: CASSYEGSGEQYF.

This sequence joins TRBV18 and TRBJ2-6, with 8 nucleotides matching TRBD1. Per germline, CDR1 KGHSH and CDR2 LQKENI. The CDR3 is 17 amino acids. With 6 bases clipped from V and 3 bases from J, the junction kept 10 bases outside the gene matches. The CDR3 sequence is CASSLGQGAFGANVLTF. The CDR3 DNA is TGTGCCAGCTCCCTGGGGCAGGGGGCCTTTGGGGCCAACGTCCTGACTTTC.

The CDR3 is CASSLGQGSRGNEQFF. DNA of the CDR3: TGTGCCAGCAGCTTAGGACAGGGGAGTCGTGGTAACGAACAGTTCTTC. V and J are TRBV13 and TRBJ2-1; TRBD1 matches at 7 bases. The J segment lost 13 bases and the V segment lost 0 bases, leaving 15 bases of the junction unmatched. The CDR3 consists of 16 residues. Germline V lookup: CDR1 PRHDT, CDR2 FYEKMQ (reference sequence).

The chain is built from TRBV9 and TRBJ2-1, with 9 bases fitting TRBD1. Germline CDR1 reads SGDLS; CDR2 reads YYNGEE. V lost 4 bases and J lost 4; bases outside the gene matches: 12. The CDR3 contains 17 residues. This CDR3 reads CASSPSIPGQGYNEQFF. Here the CDR3 DNA reads TGTGCCAGCAGCCCCTCAATCCCGGGACAGGGATACAATGAGCAGTTCTTC.

This rearrangement joins TRBV5-1 to TRBJ1-1, with 7 positions matching TRBD1. Unmatched junction bases numbered 4, after V lost 1 base and J lost 4 bases. This CDR3 is 14 amino acids long. Germline V lookup: CDR1 SGHRS, CDR2 YFSETQ. CDR3 nucleotide sequence: TGCGCCAGCAGCTTGAGACAGGGTGTCACTGAAGCTTTCTTT. Amino acid sequence: CASSLRQGVTEAFF.

J is TRBJ2-1 and V is TRBV6-6; the match to TRBD2 covers 7 bases. This CDR3 contains 14 residues. J was trimmed by 0 bases and V by 8 bases; bases with no gene match: 4. From germline, CDR1 is MNHNY and CDR2 SVGAGI (reference sequence). The CDR3 DNA reads as TGTGCCAGCCGAGGCGGGAGCTCCTACAATGAGCAGTTCTTC. It specifies CASRGGSSYNEQFF.

This chain's CDR3 is CASEVYRDPEQFF. The CDR3 DNA follows: TGTGCCAGCGAGGTTTACAGGGATCCTGAGCAGTTCTTC. The chain is built from TRBV2 and TRBJ2-1; perhaps TRBD1 as D (6 bases). The V gene lost 8 bases and the J gene lost 9 bases, with 17 bases spanning the gap. The germline gives CDR1 SNHLY, CDR2 FYNNEI. The CDR3 length is 13 residues.

This clone was recorded only once. CDR3 sequence reads: CATSGTGADTQYF. In DNA form, the CDR3 reads TGTGCCACCAGCGGGACAGGGGCAGATACGCAGTATTTT. The V and J genes are TRBV24-1 and TRBJ2-3; 10 bases map to TRBD1. The CDR3 totals 13 residues. Trimming at V came to 7 bases and at J to 4 bases, leaving 1 base not matched to a gene. The germline V gene encodes CDR1 KGHDR and CDR2 SFDVKD.

The chain uses TRBV5-4 and TRBJ2-7, with D maybe TRBD2 (5 bases). This CDR3 contains 13 residues. The germline V gene has CDR1 SGHNT and CDR2 YYREEE (reference sequence). Trimming took off 4 bases at V and 5 bases at J, with 13 bases between the two ends. This CDR3 is CASSPGLGNEQYF. CDR3 coding DNA: TGTGCCAGCAGCCCCGGACTGGGAAACGAGCAGTACTTC.

The rearrangement joins TRBV7-6 to TRBJ2-7; D may be TRBD1 (6 bases). The CDR3 totals 11 residues. The V gene's germline CDR1 is SGHVS and CDR2 FNYEAQ. V lost 4 bases and J 8 bases, leaving 9 bases between the germline ends. The CDR3 here is CASSSTGKQYF. CDR3 DNA: TGTGCCAGCAGCTCCACAGGGAAGCAGTACTTC.

The chain is built from TRBV7-2 and TRBJ2-7; the D gene is possibly TRBD2 (7 bases). V shed 5 bases and J shed 3 bases, with 14 bases lying between them. Germline V gene sequence: CDR1 SGHTA, CDR2 FQGNSA. This CDR3 has 14 amino acids. For the CDR3, the DNA is TGTGCCAGCAGCCCGGGGGGCAGCGTCTACGAGCAGTACTTC. Its translation is CASSPGGSVYEQYF.

V and J are TRBV30 and TRBJ1-2; 7 bases line up with TRBD1. The J segment lost 4 bases and the V segment lost 5 bases, leaving 4 bases of the junction unmatched. This CDR3 spans 12 amino acids. Germline-derived CDR1 and CDR2 are GTSNPN and SVGIG (reference sequence). The CDR3 loop is CAWATGSYGYTF. DNA for the CDR3: TGTGCCTGGGCGACAGGGTCCTATGGCTACACCTTC.

The rearrangement links TRBV30 to TRBJ1-1, with D maybe TRBD1 (5 bases). The germline V gene encodes CDR1 GTSNPN and CDR2 SVGIG (reference sequence). This CDR3 has 15 amino acids. V dropped 2 bases and J dropped 2 bases, with 15 bases sitting between them. CDR3 nucleotides: TGTGCCTGGAGTCCAACCCCGCAGGGAAACACTGAAGCTTTCTTT. It codes for CAWSPTPQGNTEAFF. The entire variable domain, with the rest obtained from reference TRBV30 and TRBJ1-1, is as follows: SQTIHQWPATLVQPVGSPLSLECTVEGTSNPNLYWYRQAAGRGLQLLFYSVGIGQISSEVPQNLSASRPQDRQFILSSKKLLLSDSGFYLCAWSPTPQGNTEAFFGQGTRLTVV.

V gene TRBV18 combines with J gene TRBJ1-6; 8 bases agree with TRBD1. The CDR3 runs to 14 residues. Germline CDR1 is KGHSH and CDR2 is LQKENI. V lost 8 bases and J lost 7; bases outside the gene matches: 7. CDR3: CASARTGINSPLHF. CDR3 bases: TGTGCCAGCGCCAGGACAGGGATAAATTCACCCCTCCACTTT.